These T cell receptor beta chains were read from a single sample in a study of identical twins. TCRdb re-called the 5' RACE reads through MiXCR, storing one row per CDR3 protein. In the table there are about 890,000 distinct CDR3 sequences, more than 9% of which are singletons. These same records also appear under a second study, on yellow fever vaccine responses in identical twins.

The sample taken for sequencing was PBMCs. These receptors came from a woman between 18 and 29 years old in good health. CDR3s include the opening cysteine and the closing phenylalanine or tryptophan. A D gene is named only where the DNA matches it firmly. Clone size is not always given. Where it is, it says once, few, many or a class for expanded clones.

>TRBV6-2/TRBV6-3|TRBJ2-5|-|-
CASSYARGTQYF
TGTGCCAGCAGTTACGCTCGGGGGACCCAGTACTTC
>TRBV9|TRBJ1-1|-|few
CASSAGQPKNTEAFF
TGTGCCAGCAGCGCCGGACAGCCTAAGAACACTGAAGCTTTCTTT
>TRBV15|TRBJ1-1|-|many
CATSRDEENTEAFF
TGTGCCACCAGCAGAGACGAGGAGAACACTGAAGCTTTCTTT
>TRBV4-1|TRBJ2-1|-|few
CASSQDFGGYNEQFF
TGCGCCAGCAGCCAAGATTTTGGAGGATACAATGAGCAGTTCTTC
>TRBV14|TRBJ2-1|-|-
CASSQNRVGAYNEQFF
TGTGCCAGCAGCCAGAACAGGGTCGGCGCCTACAATGAGCAGTTCTTC
>TRBV11-2|TRBJ1-4|-|few
CASSLSGARKLFF
TGTGCCAGCAGCTTATCGGGGGCGCGAAAACTGTTTTTT
>TRBV9|TRBJ2-1|-|many
CASSPSGQSLFF
TGTGCCAGCAGCCCCAGTGGTCAGTCTTTGTTCTTC
>TRBV3-1|TRBJ2-7|-|many
CASSQEGPYEQYF
TGTGCCAGCAGCCAAGAGGGGCCCTACGAGCAGTACTTC
>TRBV28|TRBJ1-1|TRBD1|-
CASSLAPRTGTTEAFF
TGTGCCAGCAGTTTAGCCCCCAGGACAGGGACCACTGAAGCTTTCTTT
>TRBV7-9|TRBJ2-1|-|-
CASSIQDEQFF
TGTGCCAGCAGCATCCAAGATGAGCAGTTCTTC
>TRBV6-1|TRBJ2-3|TRBD1|many
CASRGQAITSRDTQYF
TGTGCCAGCAGGGGACAGGCCATCACCTCCAGAGATACGCAGTATTTT
>TRBV29-1|TRBJ2-5|-|-
CSASRTGSPQETQYF
TGCAGCGCCAGCAGAACAGGGAGCCCACAAGAGACCCAGTACTTC
>TRBV5-1|TRBJ2-7|-|-
CASSAGTFYEQYF
TGCGCCAGCAGCGCGGGAACCTTCTACGAGCAGTACTTC
>TRBV15|TRBJ2-4|TRBD2|few
CATRPGGGKNIQYF
TGTGCCACCAGGCCGGGGGGGGGCAAAAACATTCAGTACTTC
>TRBV27|TRBJ2-1|-|many
CASSLSSLNEQFF
TGTGCCAGCAGTTTATCTTCCCTCAATGAGCAGTTCTTC
>TRBV2|TRBJ2-1|-|-
CASPRVPGGSYNEQFF
TGTGCCAGCCCTCGAGTTCCTGGGGGGTCCTACAATGAGCAGTTCTTC
>TRBV29-1|TRBJ2-4|TRBD2|-
CSVETSGSKNIQYF
TGCAGCGTTGAGACTAGCGGGTCCAAAAACATTCAGTACTTC
>TRBV7-8|TRBJ1-4|-|-
CASSLALDSNEKLFF
TGTGCCAGCAGCTTAGCGCTGGATTCTAATGAAAAACTGTTTTTT
>TRBV10-3|TRBJ1-5|-|-
CAIRAHSNQPQHF
TGTGCCATCCGGGCCCATAGCAATCAGCCCCAGCATTTT
>TRBV7-8|TRBJ2-3|TRBD2|-
CASSLGGAGAITDTQYF
TGTGCCAGCAGCTTAGGGGGAGCGGGGGCGATCACAGATACGCAGTATTTT
>TRBV12-3/TRBV12-4|TRBJ2-1|-|-
CASILTRGYNEQFF
TGTGCCAGCATACTCACCCGAGGATACAATGAGCAGTTCTTC
>TRBV3-1|TRBJ2-2|TRBD2|few
CASSQGRGGNTGELFF
TGTGCCAGCAGCCAAGGCCGGGGGGGCAACACCGGGGAGCTGTTTTTT
>TRBV3-1|TRBJ2-7|TRBD1|many
CASSPDRVLEQYF
TGTGCCAGCAGTCCTGACAGGGTGCTCGAGCAGTACTTC
>TRBV15|TRBJ2-4|-|-
CATSTQGDIQYF
TGTGCCACCAGCACCCAGGGCGACATTCAGTACTTC
>TRBV24-1|TRBJ2-1|TRBD2|-
CATSDGFLGRDNNEQFF
TGTGCCACCAGTGATGGTTTTCTCGGGAGGGATAACAATGAGCAGTTCTTC
>TRBV2|TRBJ2-5|-|-
CASSVVGQETQYF
TGTGCCAGCAGTGTGGTGGGCCAAGAGACCCAGTACTTC
>TRBV24-1|TRBJ2-1|-|few
CATSDYPGTPSYNEQFF
TGTGCCACCAGTGATTACCCCGGGACACCTTCCTACAATGAGCAGTTCTTC
>TRBV29-1|TRBJ2-3|-|many
CSVLTEGRVTDTQYF
TGCAGCGTCCTGACAGAAGGCAGGGTCACAGATACGCAGTATTTT
>TRBV6-1|TRBJ1-2|-|-
CASSENHRYGYTF
TGTGCCAGCAGTGAAAACCATCGGTACGGCTACACCTTC
>TRBV10-1|TRBJ1-6|-|-
CASGGENDSPLHF
TGCGCCAGTGGGGGGGAAAATGATTCACCCCTCCACTTT
>TRBV10-3|TRBJ2-1|TRBD1|-
CASGTGRNNEQFF
TGTGCCAGCGGGACAGGGAGGAACAATGAGCAGTTCTTC
>TRBV20-1|TRBJ2-1|TRBD1|few
CSARSGTGFGEQFF
TGCAGTGCTAGATCCGGGACAGGGTTTGGGGAGCAGTTCTTC
>TRBV7-9|TRBJ2-7|TRBD1|-
CASSDPRGSNSYEQYF
TGTGCCAGCAGCGATCCCAGGGGGTCAAACTCCTACGAGCAGTACTTC
>TRBV12-3/TRBV12-4|TRBJ1-6|-|few
CASTPAGGFNSPLHF
TGTGCCAGCACCCCTGCGGGCGGCTTTAATTCACCCCTCCACTTT
>TRBV5-1|TRBJ1-2|-|many
CASRSDGNYGYTF
TGCGCCAGCAGATCGGACGGAAACTATGGCTACACCTTC
>TRBV11-2|TRBJ1-1|-|-
CASSSTRGGTEAFF
TGTGCCAGCAGCTCAACTCGAGGGGGCACTGAAGCTTTCTTT
>TRBV5-1|TRBJ2-1|TRBD2|-
CASSPRGGGTTYNEQFF
TGCGCCAGCAGCCCTCGGGGGGGCGGCACAACCTACAATGAGCAGTTCTTC
>TRBV10-2|TRBJ2-5|TRBD2|few
CASSEWREPPRETQYF
TGCGCCAGCAGTGAGTGGCGGGAGCCCCCGCGTGAGACCCAGTACTTC
>TRBV5-6|TRBJ2-1|-|-
CASSLSLLGERYNEQFF
TGTGCCAGCAGCTTGTCCCTTTTGGGGGAACGCTACAATGAGCAGTTCTTC
>TRBV15|TRBJ2-2|TRBD1|-
CATSRTGFFGSPWELFF
TGTGCCACCAGCAGGACAGGGTTTTTTGGAAGTCCGTGGGAGCTGTTTTTT
>TRBV12-3/TRBV12-4|TRBJ2-2|TRBD2|-
CASSFGTSGSRATGELFF
TGTGCCAGCAGTTTTGGGACTAGCGGGAGTAGGGCGACCGGGGAGCTGTTTTTT
>TRBV12-3/TRBV12-4|TRBJ1-2|-|-
CASSLALRYGYTF
TGTGCCAGCAGTTTAGCGTTACGCTATGGCTACACCTTC
>TRBV7-9|TRBJ2-3|TRBD1|-
CASSRPGQGLSDTQYF
TGTGCCAGCAGCCGTCCGGGACAGGGGCTCAGTGATACGCAGTATTTT
>TRBV15|TRBJ2-5|TRBD1|-
CATSKRGHQETQYF
TGTGCCACCAGCAAAAGGGGGCACCAAGAGACCCAGTACTTC
>TRBV11-1|TRBJ1-2|-|few
CASSLVAGAYGYTF
TGTGCCAGCAGCTTGGTGGCAGGCGCCTATGGCTACACCTTC
>TRBV4-2|TRBJ2-1|TRBD2|few
CASSQATTSGRAVRSYNEQFF
TGTGCCAGCAGCCAAGCGACGACTAGCGGGAGGGCCGTTCGCTCCTACAATGAGCAGTTCTTC
>TRBV28|TRBJ1-5|-|many
CASSPGSTGLRGNQPQHF
TGTGCCAGCAGTCCGGGCTCCACTGGGCTGCGCGGCAATCAGCCCCAGCATTTT
>TRBV28|TRBJ2-4|-|-
CASRQGGKNIQYF
TGTGCCAGCAGACAGGGTGGCAAAAACATTCAGTACTTC
>TRBV3-1|TRBJ1-1|-|few
CASSQDTSRGTEAFF
TGTGCCAGCAGCCAAGACACCTCCCGGGGGACTGAAGCTTTCTTT
>TRBV6-5|TRBJ2-1|-|few
CTSGFNEQFF
TGTACGAGCGGGTTTAATGAGCAGTTCTTC
>TRBV27|TRBJ1-1|-|few
CARGGLVRAFF
TGTGCCAGAGGCGGCCTCGTGAGAGCTTTCTTT